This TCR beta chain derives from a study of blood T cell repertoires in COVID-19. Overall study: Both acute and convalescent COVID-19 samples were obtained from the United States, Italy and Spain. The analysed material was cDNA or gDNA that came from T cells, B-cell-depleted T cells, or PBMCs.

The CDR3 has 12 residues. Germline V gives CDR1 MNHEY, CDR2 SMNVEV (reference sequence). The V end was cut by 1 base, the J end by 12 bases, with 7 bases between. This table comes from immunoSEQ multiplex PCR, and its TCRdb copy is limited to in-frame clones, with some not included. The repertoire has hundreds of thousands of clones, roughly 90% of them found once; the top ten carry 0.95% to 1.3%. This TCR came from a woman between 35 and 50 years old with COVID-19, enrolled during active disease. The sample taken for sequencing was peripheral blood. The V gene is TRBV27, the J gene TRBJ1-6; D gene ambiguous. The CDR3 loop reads CASSLLGRPLHF. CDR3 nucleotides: TGTGCCAGCAGTTTATTGGGGAGACCCCTCCACTTT.